This T cell receptor beta chain was documented in a study of siplizumab effects on memory and regulatory T cells. Per sample, 85,000 to 100,000 TCR templates underwent assay. The protocol was immunoSEQ multiplex PCR, while the TCRdb copy is restricted to in-frame clones and leaves out a portion. The table records under 150,000 clones, about 95% of them present only once. General study results and limits: Siplizumab significantly lowered the alloreactive sequences that could be traced to unstimulated CD4+ memory cells. On average, about 72% of mappable alloreactive CD4+ clones were Treg-derived under siplizumab, against less than 35% in controls. The study did not confirm that proliferating Tregs from siplizumab cultures were suppressive.

With respect to this clone: Its antigen is unknown. This CDR3 is also generated by other DNA sequences in the sample.

Germline CDR1 and CDR2: LNHDA and SQIVND (reference sequence). The CDR3 totals 13 residues. After removal of 9 bases from V and 5 bases from J, the junction contained 5 bases not matched to a gene. The sequencing sample was made of non-Treg CD4+ T cells sorted from blood. The clonotype comes from a human donor in good health. The V gene is TRBV19, the J gene TRBJ1-2; 11 bases align to TRBD1. In nucleotides, the CDR3 is TGTGCCAGCTCACGGGACAGGGGGTATGGCTACACCTTC. This translates into CASSRDRGYGYTF. The full variable domain, rest sourced from reference TRBV19 and TRBJ1-2, is DGGITQSPKYLFRKEGQNVTLSCEQNLNHDAMYWYRQDPGQGLRLIYYSQIVNDFQKGDIAEGYSVSREKKESFPLTVTSAQKNPTAFYLCASSRDRGYGYTFGSGTRLTVV.